Shown below are 18 T cell receptor beta chains from a single sample sequenced in a study of T cells after yellow fever vaccination. TCRdb re-derived calls from the 5' RACE reads in MiXCR, one entry per CDR3 protein. The sample carries 400,000 or so distinct CDR3 sequences, about 6% recorded once. The material sequenced was PBMCs, taken 5 days after the yellow fever booster vaccination. The receptors shown here come from a man in his thirties or forties who received the YFV17D yellow fever vaccine.

In its sample, this clonotype was seen a few times. The DNA of the CDR3 is TGTGCCAGTAGGCCGGGGCCTCGGAGGTGGTATGGCTACACCTTC. It translates to CASRPGPRRWYGYTF. The chain has TRBV19 and TRBJ1-2, with D possibly matching TRBD1 (5 bases). The length of the CDR3 is 15 residues. Germline V gives CDR1 LNHDA, CDR2 SQIVND (reference sequence). V lost 6 bases and J 5 bases, leaving 19 bases between the germline ends.

This clonotype has just a few counts. This sequence joins TRBV29-1 and TRBJ2-5; D is undetermined. CDR3 size: 12 residues. V lost 7 bases and J 2 bases, leaving 11 bases between the germline ends. Germline CDR1 and CDR2: SQVTM and ANQGSEA. CDR3 DNA sequence: TGCAGCGCTCAACCGAGGCAAGAGACCCAGTACTTC. Translation gives CSAQPRQETQYF. The full variable domain, in which reference TRBV29-1 and TRBJ2-5 provide the parts outside the CDR3, is SAVISQKPSRDICQRGTSLTIQCQVDSQVTMMFWYRQQPGQSLTLIATANQGSEATYESGFVIDKFPISRPNLTFSTLTVSNMSPEDSSIYLCSAQPRQETQYFGPGTRLLVL.

CDR3 protein: CASSLVASWPDTQYF. The CDR3 nucleotides are TGTGCCAGCAGCTTGGTGGCTAGTTGGCCAGATACGCAGTATTTT. The gene calls are TRBV5-4 and TRBJ2-3; D is ambiguous. This CDR3 region has 15 residues. CDR1 SGHNT and CDR2 YYREEE come from the germline V gene (reference sequence). Trimming removed 0 bases at V and 4 bases at J, with 12 bases between.

The J gene is TRBJ2-2, the V gene TRBV12-3 or TRBV12-4; D perhaps matches TRBD1 (5 bases). The CDR3 totals 15 residues. V was shortened by 3 bases and J by 7 bases, with 15 bases between the two germline ends. CDR3 coding DNA: TGTGCCAGCAGTTTGGATATCCAGGGTGGCGGGGAGCTGTTTTTT. This codes for CASSLDIQGGGELFF.

The chain uses TRBV12-3 or TRBV12-4 and TRBJ2-3, with D perhaps TRBD1 or TRBD2 (6 bases each). This CDR3 is 16 amino acids long. Trimming removed 3 bases at V and 0 bases at J, with 13 bases between. CDR3 sequence: CASSFGGRKSTDTQYF. The DNA for the CDR3 is TGTGCCAGCAGTTTTGGGGGGCGGAAAAGCACAGATACGCAGTATTTT.

This clonotype was detected ten times or more. The chain joins TRBV27 to TRBJ2-5; tentative D call: TRBD1 (5 bases). CDR3 length equals 16 residues. Germline CDR1 MNHEY, CDR2 SMNVEV (reference sequence). V lost 7 bases and J 2 bases, leaving 20 bases between the germline ends. CDR3 sequence: CASKESWGGLQETQYF. The CDR3 nucleotides read TGTGCCAGCAAGGAGTCATGGGGCGGATTGCAAGAGACCCAGTACTTC.

In this sample, this clonotype turned up a few times. The chain combines TRBV30 with TRBJ2-1; TRBD2 matches at 13 bases. V shed 4 bases, J shed 4 bases, and the junction held 13 bases outside the gene matches. The germline V gene has CDR1 GTSNPN and CDR2 SVGIG (reference sequence). This CDR3 has 18 residues. DNA for the CDR3: TGTGCCTGGACCGGAAAACTAGCGGGAGGGCCAAGGTACAATGAGCAGTTCTTC. This codes for CAWTGKLAGGPRYNEQFF.

This clonotype has a count of ten or more. The V gene is TRBV12-3 or TRBV12-4, the J gene TRBJ2-4, with D tentatively TRBD2 (6 bases). The CDR3 contains 13 residues. The ends were cut back, 7 bases at V and 7 bases at J, with 14 bases in the middle. CDR3: CASTWAGRNIQYF. DNA for the CDR3: TGTGCCAGCACCTGGGCGGGAAGGAACATTCAGTACTTC.

This clonotype has ten or more counts. The rearrangement links TRBV20-1 to TRBJ2-5; no clear D gene. CDR3 size: 12 residues. Germline V gene data show CDR1 as DFQATT and CDR2 as SNEGSKA (reference sequence). V lost 6 bases and J lost 3, with 11 bases in between. CDR3 protein: CSAIRAKETQYF. In nucleotides, the CDR3 is TGCAGTGCGATCCGAGCTAAAGAGACCCAGTACTTC.

This clonotype was seen repeatedly, ten times or more. This chain links TRBV20-1 with TRBJ2-2, with TRBD2 matching 10 bases. Germline V gene sequence: CDR1 DFQATT, CDR2 SNEGSKA (reference sequence). V gave up 2 bases and J gave up 6 bases; unmatched junction bases: 6. The length of the CDR3 is 15 residues. CDR3 bases: TGCAGTGCTAGACCTAGCGGGAGATTGGCCGGGGAGCTGTTTTTT. Its protein product is CSARPSGRLAGELFF.

With regard to this clonotype: With a much larger clone just one base away, this may be a read error. This rearrangement joins TRBV18 to TRBJ2-4, with D perhaps given as TRBD1 or TRBD2 (6 bases each). From germline, CDR1 is KGHSH and CDR2 LQKENI. The CDR3 covers 16 residues. This CDR3 is CSSSPMAGTLKNIQYF. The CDR3 nucleotides are TGTTCCAGCTCACCCATGGCGGGGACATTAAAAAACATTCAGTACTTC.

The chain joins TRBV30 to TRBJ1-3; 9 bases line up with TRBD1. V lost 6 bases, J lost 2 bases, and 8 bases stayed unmatched. The CDR3 runs to 15 residues. Germline V gene data show CDR1 as GTSNPN and CDR2 as SVGIG (reference sequence). The CDR3 reads CACYRDREPGNTIYF. Here the CDR3 DNA reads TGTGCCTGTTACCGGGACAGGGAACCTGGAAACACCATATATTTT.

This clonotype was detected ten times or more. This chain uses TRBV3-1 with TRBJ2-7; 7 bases agree with TRBD2. The V gene end was trimmed by 4 bases and the J gene end by 3 bases; junction bases not matched to a gene: 15. Germline V gene sequence: CDR1 LGHDT, CDR2 YNNKEL (reference sequence). The CDR3 has 17 amino acids. The CDR3 sequence: CASSRRSMLAEVYEQYF. For the CDR3, the DNA is TGTGCCAGCAGCCGACGCTCGATGCTAGCGGAGGTCTACGAGCAGTACTTC.

The V gene is TRBV20-1, the J gene TRBJ2-3; D is perhaps TRBD2 (6 bases). Trimming took 5 bases from V and 4 from J, leaving 16 bases between them. This CDR3 has 14 amino acids. Per germline, CDR1 DFQATT and CDR2 SNEGSKA (reference sequence). The CDR3 sequence: CSASLPGGADTQYF. The CDR3 region has the DNA TGCAGTGCTTCCCTCCCTGGCGGGGCAGATACGCAGTATTTT.

This clonotype has a count of ten or more. The chain links TRBV7-2 to TRBJ2-1; D is perhaps TRBD1 (6 bases). Trimming took off 1 base at V and 1 base at J, with 11 bases between the two ends. In germline, CDR1 is SGHTA, CDR2 FQGNSA. The CDR3 is 16 amino acids. The chain's CDR3 is CASSLGPQGSYNEQFF. CDR3 nucleotides: TGTGCCAGCAGCTTAGGTCCACAGGGTTCCTACAATGAGCAGTTCTTC.

For this clonotype: A much larger clone differs by one base, so this may be a read error. The chain uses TRBV6-5 and TRBJ2-2; the D gene is possibly TRBD2 (5 bases). This CDR3 spans 13 amino acids. Per germline, CDR1 MNHEY and CDR2 SVGAGI. CDR3 sequence (DNA): TGTGCCAGCAGTTACGGTGTGACCGGGGAGCAGTTTTTT. This translates into CASSYGVTGEQFF.

This clonotype was observed a handful of times. The chain carries TRBV11-2 and TRBJ2-7; TRBD1 aligns across 8 bases. Unmatched junction bases numbered 7, after V lost 3 bases and J lost 3 bases. This CDR3 contains 15 residues. From germline, CDR1 is SGHAT and CDR2 FQNNGV. The CDR3 nucleotides read TGTGCCAGCAGCTTCGGGGGACAGGTGGACTACGAGCAGTACTTC. This codes for CASSFGGQVDYEQYF.

This clonotype was seen many times. The V and J genes are TRBV6-1 and TRBJ2-1, with 7 bases matching TRBD2. CDR1 and CDR2 (germline): MNHNS, SASEGT. The CDR3 spans 13 residues. J lost 4 bases, V lost 5 bases, and 2 bases had no gene match. The CDR3 coding sequence is TGTGCCAGCAGTCTAGCGGAATACAATGAGCAGTTCTTC. Protein product: CASSLAEYNEQFF.